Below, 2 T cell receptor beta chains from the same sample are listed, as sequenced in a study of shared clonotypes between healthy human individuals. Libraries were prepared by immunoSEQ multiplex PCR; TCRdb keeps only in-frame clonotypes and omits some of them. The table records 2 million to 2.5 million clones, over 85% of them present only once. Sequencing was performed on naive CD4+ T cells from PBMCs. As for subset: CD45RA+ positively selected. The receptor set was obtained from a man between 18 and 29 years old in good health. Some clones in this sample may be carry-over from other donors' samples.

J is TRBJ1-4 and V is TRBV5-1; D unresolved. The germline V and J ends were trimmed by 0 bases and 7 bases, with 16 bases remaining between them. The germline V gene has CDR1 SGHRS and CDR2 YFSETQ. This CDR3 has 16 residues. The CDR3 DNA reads TGCGCCAGCAGCTTGGCCGGGCGGCAGGAGGCTGAAAAACTGTTTTTT. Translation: CASSLAGRQEAEKLFF.

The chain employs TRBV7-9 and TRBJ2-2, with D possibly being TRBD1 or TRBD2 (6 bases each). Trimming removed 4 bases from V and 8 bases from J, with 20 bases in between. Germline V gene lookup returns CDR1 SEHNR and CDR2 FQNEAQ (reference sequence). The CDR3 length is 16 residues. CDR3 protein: CASSWGGTPLAGELFF. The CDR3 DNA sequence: TGTGCCAGCAGCTGGGGCGGGACACCCTTAGCTGGGGAGCTGTTTTTT.